This T cell receptor (beta chain) is from a study of shared clonotypes between healthy human individuals. As for the study in general: Contributing individuals were two females and a few males aged 18 to 49.

Libraries were prepared by immunoSEQ multiplex PCR; TCRdb keeps only in-frame clonotypes and omits some of them. The top ten hold approximately 22% of the sample, which has 550,000 to 750,000 clones, around 92% seen once. The CDR3 contains 13 residues. In germline, CDR1 is SQVTM, CDR2 ANQGSEA. The V end was cut by 7 bases, the J end by 0 bases, with 13 bases between. It was CD45RO-negative cells, positively selected for CCR7, that made up naive CD8 cells, with terminally differentiated effector memory CD45RA+ cells excluded. V usage is TRBV29-1 and J usage is TRBJ2-7, with D possibly being TRBD1 (5 bases). This receptor was obtained from a man aged 25 to 40 in good health. Source material: naive CD8+ T cells sorted from blood. The CDR3 nucleotides read TGCAGCGCCCTCCAGGGCTTCTCCTACGAGCAGTACTTC. Residues: CSALQGFSYEQYF.